Listed below are T cell receptor beta chains from one sample, sequenced in a study of CD8 T cells in ankylosing spondylitis. TCRdb used MiXCR to reprocess the 5' RACE reads, holding one entry per CDR3 protein. This table has about 90,000 distinct CDR3 sequences, just under 9% appearing once. Sequenced material: blood, either unsorted or a sorted T cell fraction (not recorded which). All receptors derive from a male donor with ankylosing spondylitis. Each CDR3 is given with its conserved first and last residue. The order of the fields is J gene, V gene, CDR3 length, CDR3 protein.

j_gene: TRBJ2-3
v_gene: TRBV12-3/TRBV12-4
len: 14
CDR3aa: CASSHVGHTDTQYF

j_gene: TRBJ2-3
v_gene: TRBV20-1
len: 14
CDR3aa: CSAVDMWLTDTQYF

j_gene: TRBJ2-7
v_gene: TRBV9
len: 15
CDR3aa: CASSGLGSFEDEQYF

j_gene: TRBJ2-1
v_gene: TRBV7-9
len: 12
CDR3aa: CASSPGYNEQLF

j_gene: TRBJ2-2
v_gene: TRBV12-3/TRBV12-4
len: 15
CDR3aa: CASSLWRLNTGELFF

j_gene: TRBJ2-3
v_gene: TRBV7-8
len: 13
CDR3aa: CASSPKGGDTQYF

j_gene: TRBJ1-2
v_gene: TRBV4-2
len: 17
CDR3aa: CASSQDVGGGLLYGYTF

j_gene: TRBJ2-1
v_gene: TRBV27
len: 16
CDR3aa: CASSIGWGDSRTIQFF

j_gene: TRBJ2-5
v_gene: TRBV20-1
len: 16
CDR3aa: CSARDSGLAGLETQYF

j_gene: TRBJ1-5
v_gene: TRBV12-3/TRBV12-4
len: 17
CDR3aa: CASSLKVGGGSNQPQHF

j_gene: TRBJ2-7
v_gene: TRBV6-2/TRBV6-3
len: 15
CDR3aa: CASSYSSRGHYEQYF

j_gene: TRBJ2-3
v_gene: TRBV7-8
len: 17
CDR3aa: CASSLFAGGGSTDTQYF

j_gene: TRBJ2-3
v_gene: TRBV4-1
len: 17
CDR3aa: CASSQAIAGGAIDTQYF

j_gene: TRBJ1-5
v_gene: TRBV6-4
len: 15
CDR3aa: CASSDSDSPNQPQHF

j_gene: TRBJ2-7
v_gene: TRBV2
len: 15
CDR3aa: CASSEGTGGFYEQYF

j_gene: TRBJ1-1
v_gene: TRBV11-2
len: 12
CDR3aa: CASSQDYTEAFF

j_gene: TRBJ1-2
v_gene: TRBV7-2
len: 15
CDR3aa: CASSLIPPGSDGYTF

j_gene: TRBJ2-3
v_gene: TRBV12-3/TRBV12-4
len: 15
CDR3aa: CASSLRSGESDTQYF

j_gene: TRBJ2-1
v_gene: TRBV6-1
len: 15
CDR3aa: CASSEEGTPYNEQFF

j_gene: TRBJ2-7
v_gene: TRBV15
len: 15
CDR3aa: CATSREGRTAYEQYF

j_gene: TRBJ1-3
v_gene: TRBV12-3/TRBV12-4
len: 15
CDR3aa: CASREGTYSGNTIYF

j_gene: TRBJ2-7
v_gene: TRBV7-9
len: 15
CDR3aa: CASSSATGGPYEQYF

j_gene: TRBJ1-1
v_gene: TRBV7-9
len: 13
CDR3aa: CASRYQGNTEAFF

j_gene: TRBJ1-2
v_gene: TRBV29-1
len: 14
CDR3aa: CSVVGLGANYGYTF

j_gene: TRBJ2-1
v_gene: TRBV10-3
len: 9
CDR3aa: CAIGNEQFF

j_gene: TRBJ2-1
v_gene: TRBV20-1
len: 14
CDR3aa: CSARGGQDYNEQFF

j_gene: TRBJ1-2
v_gene: TRBV12-3/TRBV12-4
len: 13
CDR3aa: CASSLNRGHGYTF

j_gene: TRBJ1-6
v_gene: TRBV6-5
len: 18
CDR3aa: CASSYSIRGLDPDSPLHF

j_gene: TRBJ2-3
v_gene: TRBV7-8
len: 17
CDR3aa: CASSLVASGRGTDTQYF

j_gene: TRBJ1-1
v_gene: TRBV7-9
len: 14
CDR3aa: CASSPPSGSTEAFF

j_gene: TRBJ2-3
v_gene: TRBV5-5
len: 14
CDR3aa: CASSTILNTDTQYF

j_gene: TRBJ1-1
v_gene: TRBV7-6
len: 15
CDR3aa: CASSYSQGVNTEAFF

j_gene: TRBJ1-5
v_gene: TRBV2
len: 13
CDR3aa: CASRDDIRGPQHF

j_gene: TRBJ2-1
v_gene: TRBV7-9
len: 11
CDR3aa: CASGGNNEQFF

j_gene: TRBJ2-1
v_gene: TRBV2
len: 13
CDR3aa: CASNFGGAYEQFF

j_gene: TRBJ2-2
v_gene: TRBV11-2
len: 14
CDR3aa: CASYEHRGTGELFF

j_gene: TRBJ1-1
v_gene: TRBV5-1
len: 11
CDR3aa: CASRDSAEAFF

j_gene: TRBJ2-3
v_gene: TRBV12-3/TRBV12-4
len: 16
CDR3aa: CASIPVAAPSTDTQYF

j_gene: TRBJ1-2
v_gene: TRBV27
len: 15
CDR3aa: CASFGPGPASYGYTF

j_gene: TRBJ2-5
v_gene: TRBV11-1
len: 18
CDR3aa: CASSSGTSGRGYQETQYF

j_gene: TRBJ1-1
v_gene: TRBV10-2
len: 12
CDR3aa: CASTIPGAEAFF

j_gene: TRBJ2-3
v_gene: TRBV11-2
len: 19
CDR3aa: CASSLGLGGGLAGTDTQYF

j_gene: TRBJ2-7
v_gene: TRBV7-9
len: 15
CDR3aa: CASSLTDRHSYEQYF

j_gene: TRBJ2-1
v_gene: TRBV29-1
len: 12
CDR3aa: CSATGNYNEQFF

j_gene: TRBJ2-5
v_gene: TRBV12-3/TRBV12-4
len: 14
CDR3aa: CASSAGGGQETQYF

j_gene: TRBJ1-1
v_gene: TRBV7-9
len: 11
CDR3aa: CASSTTRTAFF

j_gene: TRBJ2-3
v_gene: TRBV27
len: 17
CDR3aa: CASSHYPLDSSTDTQYF

j_gene: TRBJ2-3
v_gene: TRBV29-1
len: 14
CDR3aa: CSAGTSGGEDTQYF

j_gene: TRBJ2-3
v_gene: TRBV2
len: 16
CDR3aa: CASIRLAGGATDTQYF

j_gene: TRBJ2-2
v_gene: TRBV11-3
len: 12
CDR3aa: CASSQSPGELFF

j_gene: TRBJ1-1
v_gene: TRBV19
len: 15
CDR3aa: CASTTRGRVVTEAFF

j_gene: TRBJ2-1
v_gene: TRBV7-9
len: 12
CDR3aa: CASTTLGDEQFF

j_gene: TRBJ1-2
v_gene: TRBV12-3/TRBV12-4
len: 14
CDR3aa: CASSVGAIDYGYTF

j_gene: TRBJ1-5
v_gene: TRBV9
len: 13
CDR3aa: CASSQEGNQPQHF

j_gene: TRBJ2-1
v_gene: TRBV7-2
len: 16
CDR3aa: CASRGKGTSGSNEQFF